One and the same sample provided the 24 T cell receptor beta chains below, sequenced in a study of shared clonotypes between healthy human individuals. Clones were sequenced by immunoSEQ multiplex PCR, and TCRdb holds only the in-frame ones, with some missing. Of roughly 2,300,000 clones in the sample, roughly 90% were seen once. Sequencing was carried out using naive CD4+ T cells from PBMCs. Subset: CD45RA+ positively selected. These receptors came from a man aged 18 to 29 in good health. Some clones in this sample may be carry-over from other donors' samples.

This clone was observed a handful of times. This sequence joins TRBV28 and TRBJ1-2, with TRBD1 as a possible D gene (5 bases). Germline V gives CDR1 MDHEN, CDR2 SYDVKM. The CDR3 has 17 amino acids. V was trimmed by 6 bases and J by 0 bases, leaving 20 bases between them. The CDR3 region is CASSPKWGGGTNYGYTF. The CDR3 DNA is TGTGCCAGCAGCCCGAAATGGGGGGGAGGTACTAACTATGGCTACACCTTC.

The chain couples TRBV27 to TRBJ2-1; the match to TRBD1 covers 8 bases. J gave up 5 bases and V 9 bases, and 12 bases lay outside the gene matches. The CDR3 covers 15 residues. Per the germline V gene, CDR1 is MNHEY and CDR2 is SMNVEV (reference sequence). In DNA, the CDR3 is TGTGCCAGGGGGGAGACAGGGGAAGAAGACAATGAGCAGTTCTTC. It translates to CARGETGEEDNEQFF.

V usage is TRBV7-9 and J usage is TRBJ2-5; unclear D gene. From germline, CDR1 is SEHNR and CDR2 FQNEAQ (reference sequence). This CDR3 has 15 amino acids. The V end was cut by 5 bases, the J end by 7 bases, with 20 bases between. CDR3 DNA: TGTGCCAGCAGCCTCTCAGGCCCAACTAAGGGGACCCAGTACTTC. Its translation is CASSLSGPTKGTQYF.

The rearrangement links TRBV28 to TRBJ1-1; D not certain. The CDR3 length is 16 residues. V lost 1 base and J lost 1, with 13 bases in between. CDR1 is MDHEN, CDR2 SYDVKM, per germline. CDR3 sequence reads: CASSLSTGTPNTEAFF. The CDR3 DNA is TGTGCCAGCAGTTTATCCACTGGAACTCCGAACACTGAAGCTTTCTTT.

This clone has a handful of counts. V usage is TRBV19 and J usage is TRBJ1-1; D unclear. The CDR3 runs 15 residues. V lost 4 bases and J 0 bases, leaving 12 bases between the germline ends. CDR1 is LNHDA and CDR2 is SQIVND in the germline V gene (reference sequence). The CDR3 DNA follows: TGTGCCAGTAGTACTACGGGTTGGATGAACACTGAAGCTTTCTTT. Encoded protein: CASSTTGWMNTEAFF.

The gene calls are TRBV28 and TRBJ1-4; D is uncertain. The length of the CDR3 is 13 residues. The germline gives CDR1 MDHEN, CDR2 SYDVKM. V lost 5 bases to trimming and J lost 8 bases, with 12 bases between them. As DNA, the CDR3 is TGTGCCAGCAGTGCACCGGCCGGAGAAAAACTGTTTTTT. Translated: CASSAPAGEKLFF.

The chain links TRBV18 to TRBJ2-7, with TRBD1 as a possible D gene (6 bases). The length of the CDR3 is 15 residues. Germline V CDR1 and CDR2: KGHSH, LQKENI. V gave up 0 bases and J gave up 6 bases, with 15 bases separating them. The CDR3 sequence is CASSPPGHLGSEQYF. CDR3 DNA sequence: TGTGCCAGCTCACCACCGGGACACCTAGGATCCGAGCAGTACTTC. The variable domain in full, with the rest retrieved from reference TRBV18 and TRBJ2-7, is NAGVMQNPRHLVRRRGQEARLRCSPMKGHSHVYWYRQLPEEGLKFMVYLQKENIIDESGMPKERFSAEFPKEGPSILRIQQVVRGDSAAYFCASSPPGHLGSEQYFGPGTRLTVT.

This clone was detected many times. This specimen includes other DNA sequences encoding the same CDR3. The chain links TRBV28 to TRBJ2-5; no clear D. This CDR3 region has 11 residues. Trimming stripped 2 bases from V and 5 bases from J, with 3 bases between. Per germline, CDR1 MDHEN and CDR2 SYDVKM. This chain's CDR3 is CASSLEETQYF. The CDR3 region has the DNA TGTGCCAGCAGTTTAGAGGAGACCCAGTACTTC.

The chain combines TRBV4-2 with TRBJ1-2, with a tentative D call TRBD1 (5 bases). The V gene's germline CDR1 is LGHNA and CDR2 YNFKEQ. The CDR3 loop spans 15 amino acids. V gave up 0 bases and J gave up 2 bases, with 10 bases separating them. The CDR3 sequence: CASSQEGRENYGYTF. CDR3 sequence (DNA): TGTGCCAGCAGCCAAGAAGGCAGGGAAAACTATGGCTACACCTTC.

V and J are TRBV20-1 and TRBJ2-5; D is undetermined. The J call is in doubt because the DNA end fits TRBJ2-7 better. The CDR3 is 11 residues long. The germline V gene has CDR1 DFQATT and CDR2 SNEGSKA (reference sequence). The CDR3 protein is CSARESYEQYF. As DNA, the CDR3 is TGCAGTGCTAGGGAGAGCTACGAGCAGTACTTC.

This chain's CDR3 is CASRRPGTQETQYF. CDR3 in DNA: TGCGCCAGCAGGAGACCCGGGACTCAAGAGACCCAGTACTTC. The J gene is TRBJ2-5, the V gene TRBV10-2, with TRBD2 as a possible D gene (6 bases). The CDR3 contains 14 residues. V lost 6 bases and J 2 bases, leaving 13 bases between the germline ends. Per the germline V gene, CDR1 is WSHSY and CDR2 is SAAADI.

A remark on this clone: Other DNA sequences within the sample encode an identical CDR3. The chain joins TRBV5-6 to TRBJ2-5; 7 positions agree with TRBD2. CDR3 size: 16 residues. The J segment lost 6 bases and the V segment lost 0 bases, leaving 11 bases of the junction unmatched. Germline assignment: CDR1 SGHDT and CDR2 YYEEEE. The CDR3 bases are TGTGCCAGCAGCTTGGCGGGGGGTGCGGGGAGGAAGACCCAGTACTTC. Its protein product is CASSLAGGAGRKTQYF. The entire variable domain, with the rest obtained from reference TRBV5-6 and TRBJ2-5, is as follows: DAGVTQSPTHLIKTRGQQVTLRCSPKSGHDTVSWYQQALGQGPQFIFQYYEEEERQRGNFPDRFSGHQFPNYSSELNVNALLLGDSALYLCASSLAGGAGRKTQYFGPGTRLLVL.

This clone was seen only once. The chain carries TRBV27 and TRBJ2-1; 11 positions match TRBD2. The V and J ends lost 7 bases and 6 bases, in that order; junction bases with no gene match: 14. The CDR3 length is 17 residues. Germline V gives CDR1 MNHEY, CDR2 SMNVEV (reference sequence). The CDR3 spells CASTSPGLAAAFNEQFF. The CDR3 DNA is TGTGCCAGCACCTCTCCGGGACTAGCGGCGGCCTTCAATGAGCAGTTCTTC.

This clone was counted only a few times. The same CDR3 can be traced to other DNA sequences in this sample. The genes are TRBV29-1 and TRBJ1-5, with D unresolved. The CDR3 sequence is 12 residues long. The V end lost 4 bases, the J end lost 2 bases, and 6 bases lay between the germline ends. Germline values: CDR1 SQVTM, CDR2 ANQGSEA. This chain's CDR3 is CSVGEGNQPQHF. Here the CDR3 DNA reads TGCAGCGTTGGGGAAGGCAATCAGCCCCAGCATTTT.

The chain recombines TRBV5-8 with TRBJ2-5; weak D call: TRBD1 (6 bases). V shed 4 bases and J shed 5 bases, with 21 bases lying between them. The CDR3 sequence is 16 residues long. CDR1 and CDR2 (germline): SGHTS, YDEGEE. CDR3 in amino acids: CASSKGQPSGGETQYF. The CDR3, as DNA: TGTGCCAGCAGCAAAGGACAGCCATCCGGCGGGGAGACCCAGTACTTC.

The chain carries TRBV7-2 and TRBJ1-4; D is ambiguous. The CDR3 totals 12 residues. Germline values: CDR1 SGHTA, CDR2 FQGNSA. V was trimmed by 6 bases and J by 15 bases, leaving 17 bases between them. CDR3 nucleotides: TGTGCCAGCAGGGACGATGGCGAGGATTTGTTTTTT. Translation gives CASRDDGEDLFF. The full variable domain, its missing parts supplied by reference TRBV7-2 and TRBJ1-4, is GAGVSQSPSNKVTEKGKDVELRCDPISGHTALYWYRQSLGQGLEFLIYFQGNSAPDKSGLPSDRFSAERTGGSVSTLTIQRTQQEDSAVYLCASRDDGEDLFFGSGTQLSVL.

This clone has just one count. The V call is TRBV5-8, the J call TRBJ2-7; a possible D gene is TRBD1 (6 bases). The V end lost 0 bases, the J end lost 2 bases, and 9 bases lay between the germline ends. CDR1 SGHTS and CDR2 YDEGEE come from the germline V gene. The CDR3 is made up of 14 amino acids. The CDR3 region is CASSLGQGPYEQYF. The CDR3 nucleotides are TGTGCCAGCAGCTTGGGGCAGGGGCCCTACGAGCAGTACTTC. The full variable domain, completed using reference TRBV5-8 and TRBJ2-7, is EAGVTQSPTHLIKTRGQQATLRCSPISGHTSVYWYQQALGLGLQFLLWYDEGEERNRGNFPPRFSGRQFPNYSSELNVNALELEDSALYLCASSLGQGPYEQYFGPGTRLTVT.

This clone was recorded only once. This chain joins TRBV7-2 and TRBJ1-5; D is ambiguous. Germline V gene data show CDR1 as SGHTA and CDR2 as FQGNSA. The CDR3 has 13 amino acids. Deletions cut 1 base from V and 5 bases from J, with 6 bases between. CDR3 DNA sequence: TGTGCCAGCAGCTTAGATGTCTATCAGCCCCAGCATTTT. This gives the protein CASSLDVYQPQHF.

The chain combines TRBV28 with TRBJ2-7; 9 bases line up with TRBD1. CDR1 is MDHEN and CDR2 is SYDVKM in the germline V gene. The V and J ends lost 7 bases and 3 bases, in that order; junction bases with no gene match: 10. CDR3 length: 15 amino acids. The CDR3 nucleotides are TGTGCCAGCACCGGAGCGACAGGGGGTAGCTACGAGCAGTACTTC. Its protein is CASTGATGGSYEQYF.

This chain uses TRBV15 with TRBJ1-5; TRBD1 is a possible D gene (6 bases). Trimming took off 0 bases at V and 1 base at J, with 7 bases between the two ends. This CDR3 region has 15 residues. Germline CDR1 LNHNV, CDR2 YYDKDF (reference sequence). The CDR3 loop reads CATSREDRSNQPQHF. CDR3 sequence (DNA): TGTGCCACCAGCAGAGAGGACAGAAGCAATCAGCCCCAGCATTTT.

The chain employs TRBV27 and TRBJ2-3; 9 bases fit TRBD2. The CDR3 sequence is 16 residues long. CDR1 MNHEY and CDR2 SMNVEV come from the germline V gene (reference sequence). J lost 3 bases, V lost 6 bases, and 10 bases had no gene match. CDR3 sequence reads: CASSRVRAGGTDTQYF. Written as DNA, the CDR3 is TGTGCCAGCAGCCGGGTGAGGGCGGGAGGGACAGATACGCAGTATTTT.

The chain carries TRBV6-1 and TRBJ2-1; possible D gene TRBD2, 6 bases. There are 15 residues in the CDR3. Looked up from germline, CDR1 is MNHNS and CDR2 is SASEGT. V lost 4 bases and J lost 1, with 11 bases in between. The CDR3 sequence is CASSAEGPSYNEQFF. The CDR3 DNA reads TGTGCCAGCAGTGCGGAGGGACCTTCCTACAATGAGCAGTTCTTC.

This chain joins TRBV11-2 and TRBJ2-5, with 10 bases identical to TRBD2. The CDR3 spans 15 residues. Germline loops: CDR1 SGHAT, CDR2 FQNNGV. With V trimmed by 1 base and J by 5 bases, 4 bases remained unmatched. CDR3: CASSLGSSGSETQYF. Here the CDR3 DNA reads TGTGCCAGCAGCTTAGGTTCTAGCGGGAGTGAGACCCAGTACTTC.

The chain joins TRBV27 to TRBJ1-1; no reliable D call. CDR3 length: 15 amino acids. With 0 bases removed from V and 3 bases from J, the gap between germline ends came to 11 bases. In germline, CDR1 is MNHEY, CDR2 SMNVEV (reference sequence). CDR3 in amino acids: CASSLSAIRDTEAFF. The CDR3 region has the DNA TGTGCCAGCAGTTTATCGGCCATACGGGACACTGAAGCTTTCTTT.